This record concerns one T cell receptor beta chain sequence. Its target is unknown. The sample is drawn from a study of cytomegalovirus exposure and HLA in healthy donors. General study points: The study carried out a later analysis of TCR beta sequences. It associated some 15,000 of them with specific HLA alleles at a false discovery rate of 0.05.

60 Vbeta and 13 Jbeta primers were used in PCR. The data were produced by immunoSEQ multiplex PCR, yet TCRdb's version contains in-frame clones alone and is incomplete. This table holds some 200,000 clones, about 85% found once. The V and J ends lost 5 bases and 8 bases respectively, with 15 bases between them. Looked up from germline, CDR1 is MNHEY and CDR2 is SVGAGI. CDR3 length: 13 amino acids. The clonotype was recovered from a man aged 45-65 years in good health and CMV-seronegative. The sequenced sample consisted of PBMCs. The gene calls are TRBV6-5 and TRBJ1-2; D might be TRBD1 (6 bases). DNA of the CDR3: TGTGCCAGCAGTATACAGGGTTTCGAAGGCTACACCTTC. Encoded protein: CASSIQGFEGYTF.